Presented here are 32 T cell receptor beta chains from one specimen sequenced in a study of blood T cell repertoires in COVID-19 (dated by TCRdb to between 2020 and 2021). The library was built by means of the immunoSEQ multiplex PCR assay. The immuneACCESS repertoire file appears here via TCRdb, limited to in-frame rearrangements. These files lack a portion of the clones; in checked studies, under half of the deficit traces to unresolved V genes, and the cause of the others is not known. The table for this sample lists 150,000 to 200,000 clones; about four fifths of them were counted only once. The top ten clonotypes cover 10% to 15% of the sample. The sequenced material came from peripheral blood. The origin of the receptors is a man in his sixties or seventies who had recovered from COVID-19.

This clone was seen more than once but under ten times. The chain couples TRBV6-4 to TRBJ2-7; TRBD2 matches 9 bases. Trimming took 3 bases from V and 0 from J; bases not matched to a gene: 0. The CDR3 is made up of 14 amino acids. Germline V CDR1 and CDR2: MRHNA, SNTAGT. The chain's CDR3 is CASSEREGSYEQYF. For the CDR3, the DNA is TGTGCCAGCAGTGAGCGGGAGGGCTCCTACGAGCAGTACTTC.

The chain couples TRBV28 to TRBJ2-2; possible D gene TRBD1, 6 bases. CDR1 and CDR2 (germline): MDHEN, SYDVKM. Trimming stripped 4 bases from V and 7 bases from J, with 10 bases between. CDR3 length equals 13 residues. For the CDR3, the DNA is TGTGCCAGCAGTTCTCTAGGGGGCGGGGAGCTGTTTTTT. This gives the protein CASSSLGGGELFF.

This clone was counted a single time. This chain connects TRBV5-1 to TRBJ2-7, with 7 bases fitting TRBD2. The CDR3 is 18 amino acids. CDR1 is SGHRS, CDR2 YFSETQ, per germline. The ends lost 4 bases at V and 1 base at J; junction bases unmatched: 17. The DNA of the CDR3 is TGCGCCAGCAGCGCGGGGCGTAGGCTTGGGACTACGTCCTACGAGCAGTACTTC. Its protein is CASSAGRRLGTTSYEQYF.

The rearrangement uses TRBV9 and TRBJ2-5, with a tentative D call TRBD2 (6 bases). The CDR3 totals 15 residues. Trimming removed 2 bases at V and 5 bases at J, with 16 bases between. Looked up from germline, CDR1 is SGDLS and CDR2 is YYNGEE. The CDR3: CASSVREWAGETQYF. CDR3 sequence (DNA): TGTGCCAGCAGCGTTCGGGAGTGGGCTGGGGAGACCCAGTACTTC.

Of note for this clone: The DNA is left out, because the CDR3 cannot be placed on it with certainty; the CDR3 is given as TCRdb lists it. CDR3 protein: CASSTSGQHEQFF. The chain has TRBV6-5 and TRBJ2-1; the table's D call, TRBD1, was not checked against the DNA. With termini counted, the CDR3 has 13 amino acids. Germline V gene data show CDR1 as MNHEY and CDR2 as SVGAGI.

The chain combines TRBV19 with TRBJ1-1; a possible D gene is TRBD1 (6 bases). V dropped 6 bases and J dropped 4 bases, with 9 bases sitting between them. The CDR3 covers 12 residues. Per germline, CDR1 LNHDA and CDR2 SQIVND (reference sequence). The CDR3 DNA is TGTGCCAGTAGCCCAGGGGTCACTGAAGCTTTCTTT. Translated, it gives CASSPGVTEAFF.

This chain uses TRBV27 with TRBJ1-2; D possibly corresponds to TRBD1 (6 bases). The CDR3 is 13 amino acids. Germline V lookup: CDR1 MNHEY, CDR2 SMNVEV (reference sequence). V was cut by 6 bases and J by 4 bases, with 12 bases left in between. The CDR3 spells CASSEGGGYGYTF. The DNA of the CDR3 is TGTGCCAGCAGCGAGGGGGGGGGCTATGGCTACACCTTC.

V and J are TRBV7-9 and TRBJ2-2; TRBD2 aligns across 9 bases. Germline CDR1 reads SEHNR; CDR2 reads FQNEAQ (reference sequence). V lost 7 bases, J lost 1 base, and 7 bases stayed unmatched. CDR3 size: 16 residues. CDR3 sequence: CASIHSGRKNTGELFF. The DNA of the CDR3 is TGTGCCAGCATTCACAGCGGGAGGAAGAACACCGGGGAGCTGTTTTTT.

The chain has TRBV6-1 and TRBJ2-3; D unresolved. This CDR3 is built from 17 residues. Between the trimmed V and J ends, which lost 1 base and 1 base, there was a span of 15 bases. Germline CDR1 and CDR2: MNHNS and SASEGT. CDR3: CASSEVRLLSGTDTQYF. The CDR3 bases are TGTGCCAGCAGTGAAGTACGGTTGCTTTCGGGCACAGATACGCAGTATTTT.

This chain joins TRBV27 and TRBJ1-6, with TRBD1 identical over 7 bases. The V segment lost 6 bases and the J segment 7 bases; nucleotides outside the gene matches: 9. This CDR3 contains 15 residues. Germline-derived CDR1 and CDR2 are MNHEY and SMNVEV (reference sequence). The CDR3 loop reads CASSTSNRGNSPLHF. The CDR3 DNA reads as TGTGCCAGCAGCACCAGCAACAGGGGAAATTCACCCCTCCACTTT.

Notes on this clone: The sample contains more than one DNA sequence encoding this CDR3. This chain connects TRBV5-1 to TRBJ1-3, with 8 bases identical to TRBD1. The CDR3 consists of 14 residues. Looked up from germline, CDR1 is SGHRS and CDR2 is YFSETQ. After removal of 3 bases from V and 2 bases from J, the junction contained 1 base not matched to a gene. CDR3 nucleotide sequence: TGCGCCAGCAGCTCAGGGGGCGCTGGAAACACCATATATTTT. Protein: CASSSGGAGNTIYF.

V gene TRBV5-1 combines with J gene TRBJ1-1; perhaps TRBD1 as D (6 bases). V was clipped by 0 bases and J by 6 bases, with 12 bases between them. The CDR3 has 14 residues. Germline lookup yields CDR1 SGHRS and CDR2 YFSETQ. The CDR3 loop is CASSLELGQPEAFF. The CDR3 region has the DNA TGCGCCAGCAGCTTGGAATTGGGACAACCTGAAGCTTTCTTT.

This chain connects TRBV5-8 to TRBJ2-7; D gene ambiguous. This CDR3 region has 14 residues. CDR1 and CDR2 from the germline V gene are SGHTS and YDEGEE. Trimming took off 0 bases at V and 6 bases at J, with 13 bases between the two ends. CDR3 loop: CASSLVTTSAEQYF. The CDR3 bases are TGTGCCAGCAGCTTGGTAACCACGAGCGCCGAGCAGTACTTC.

The chain joins TRBV6-4 to TRBJ2-7; tentative D call: TRBD1 (5 bases). Germline lookup yields CDR1 MRHNA and CDR2 SNTAGT. This CDR3 has 13 residues. Trimming cost V 3 bases and J 4 bases, with 10 bases left between them. DNA of the CDR3: TGTGCCAGCAGTGAGTACTCAGGGTACGAGCAGTACTTC. Protein sequence: CASSEYSGYEQYF.

The V gene is TRBV25-1, the J gene TRBJ1-1; possible D gene TRBD1, 6 bases. Germline values: CDR1 MGHDK, CDR2 SYGVNS. This CDR3 comprises 15 residues. V was trimmed by 3 bases and J by 1 base, leaving 12 bases between them. The chain's CDR3 is CASSEQGLANTEAFF. The CDR3 nucleotides read TGTGCCAGCAGTGAGCAGGGGCTGGCGAACACTGAAGCTTTCTTT.

This chain joins TRBV29-1 and TRBJ1-5; D gene uncertain. CDR1 is SQVTM and CDR2 is ANQGSEA in the germline V gene. Trimming shortened V by 5 bases and J by 0 bases, and 11 bases separated the two germline ends. This CDR3 spans 14 amino acids. In nucleotides, the CDR3 is TGCAGCGTTACTACAACGCATAGCAATCAGCCCCAGCATTTT. Amino acids: CSVTTTHSNQPQHF.

V and J are TRBV12-3 or TRBV12-4 and TRBJ1-1; 10 nucleotides align to TRBD1. This CDR3 has 12 residues. The CDR3 here is CAGDRGQTEAFF. The CDR3 bases are TGTGCGGGGGACAGGGGTCAGACTGAAGCTTTCTTT.

The V and J genes are TRBV3-1 (or the pseudogene TRBV3-2) and TRBJ2-1; 8 positions agree with TRBD2. From germline, CDR1 is LGHDT and CDR2 YNNKEL (reference sequence). The CDR3 runs 17 residues. J lost 7 bases, V lost 4 bases, and 15 bases had no gene match. The chain's CDR3 is CASSPYGPGLAINEQFF. CDR3 in DNA: TGTGCCAGCAGCCCCTACGGACCCGGACTAGCTATTAATGAGCAGTTCTTC.

This clone occurred once. The CDR3: CASSEETRGYGYTF. DNA of the CDR3: TGCGCCAGCAGTGAGGAAACTCGGGGCTATGGCTACACCTTC. The V call is TRBV10-2, the J call TRBJ1-2; no definite D call. The V end was cut by 2 bases, the J end by 4 bases, with 11 bases between. There are 14 residues in the CDR3. Germline loops: CDR1 WSHSY, CDR2 SAAADI.

The chain employs TRBV7-2 and TRBJ2-2, with D possibly TRBD1 on 6 matching bases. Trimming left V 7 bases short and J 0 bases short, with 18 bases between. Germline CDR1 is SGHTA and CDR2 is FQGNSA. The CDR3 totals 17 residues. The CDR3 is CASIPPGQGSNTGELFF. The DNA for the CDR3 is TGTGCCAGCATCCCCCCGGGCCAGGGGTCGAACACCGGGGAGCTGTTTTTT.

This clone has only a few counts. V usage is TRBV6-5 and J usage is TRBJ1-5; 10 nucleotides line up with TRBD1. V lost 8 bases, J lost 4 bases, and 5 bases stayed unmatched. CDR3 size: 14 residues. The germline CDR1 and CDR2 sequences are MNHEY and SVGAGI. CDR3 sequence (DNA): TGTGCCAGCCGAGGGGGACAGGGGAATCAGCCCCAGCATTTT. Translating it yields CASRGGQGNQPQHF.

The gene calls are TRBV10-3 and TRBJ2-1; 11 bases map to TRBD2. Germline V lookup: CDR1 ENHRY, CDR2 SYGVKD. This CDR3 contains 15 residues. V gave up 6 bases and J gave up 8 bases; unmatched junction bases: 9. The CDR3 region has the DNA TGTGCCATCAGGGAACAACTAGCGGGAGTAGATGAGCAGTTCTTC. Its protein is CAIREQLAGVDEQFF.

The rearrangement uses TRBV29-1 and TRBJ1-1; a possible D gene is TRBD1 (5 bases). The V gene's germline CDR1 is SQVTM and CDR2 ANQGSEA. V was cut by 4 bases and J by 4 bases, with 19 bases left in between. This CDR3 has 15 residues. CDR3 nucleotide sequence: TGCAGCGTTGGCTCCCAGGCAGGGATTGTCACTGAAGCTTTCTTT. This codes for CSVGSQAGIVTEAFF.

V usage is TRBV7-3 and J usage is TRBJ1-5; 8 nucleotides agree with TRBD1. Losses at the gene ends were 5 bases for V and 7 bases for J; bases not matched to a gene: 16. The germline V gene has CDR1 SGHTA and CDR2 FQGTGA. This CDR3 spans 17 amino acids. For the CDR3, the DNA is TGTGCCAGCAGCCCAGACGGACAGGGAAAGACAAGCCAGCCCCAGCATTTT. This gives the protein CASSPDGQGKTSQPQHF.

This chain joins TRBV5-1 and TRBJ2-5, with 9 bases identical to TRBD2. V trimming: 2 bases; J trimming: 4 bases; junction bases outside the gene matches: 6. CDR1 and CDR2 (germline): SGHRS, YFSETQ. The CDR3 is 15 residues long. CDR3 region: CASSFPSGATETQYF. CDR3 in DNA: TGCGCCAGCAGCTTCCCTAGCGGGGCCACAGAGACCCAGTACTTC.

This clone was seen only once. The chain has TRBV18 and TRBJ1-2; D remains unclear. Trimming removed 3 bases from V and 6 bases from J, with 11 bases in between. Germline V CDR1 and CDR2: KGHSH, LQKENI. The CDR3 spans 13 residues. As DNA, the CDR3 is TGTGCCAGCTCACCTTCTTTCCCGGATGGCTACACCTTC. This translates into CASSPSFPDGYTF.

The rearrangement uses TRBV11-2 and TRBJ2-7; 7 bases align to TRBD2. V lost 8 bases, J lost 3 bases, and 7 bases stayed unmatched. Germline values: CDR1 SGHAT, CDR2 FQNNGV. This CDR3 region has 13 residues. The CDR3 is CASGLRGSYEQYF. CDR3 bases: TGTGCCAGCGGCCTCCGCGGGAGCTACGAGCAGTACTTC.

This clone was counted once. The rearrangement links TRBV5-1 to TRBJ1-1; tentatively, D is TRBD1 (5 bases). Trimming left V 0 bases short and J 3 bases short, with 12 bases between. There are 15 residues in the CDR3. Per germline, CDR1 SGHRS and CDR2 YFSETQ. CDR3 sequence reads: CASSLAPTEHTEAFF. The CDR3 nucleotides are TGCGCCAGCAGCTTGGCTCCGACAGAGCACACTGAAGCTTTCTTT. The full variable domain, completed using reference TRBV5-1 and TRBJ1-1, is KAGVTQTPRYLIKTRGQQVTLSCSPISGHRSVSWYQQTPGQGLQFLFEYFSETQRNKGNFPGRFSGRQFSNSRSEMNVSTLELGDSALYLCASSLAPTEHTEAFFGQGTRLTVV.

The genes are TRBV18 and TRBJ1-1, with TRBD1 identical over 8 bases. This CDR3 region has 13 residues. Germline V gene data show CDR1 as KGHSH and CDR2 as LQKENI. V gave up 3 bases and J gave up 4 bases; unmatched junction bases: 1. CDR3 region: CASSPQGATEAFF. The CDR3 nucleotides are TGTGCCAGCTCACCGCAGGGGGCCACTGAAGCTTTCTTT.

This clone was detected only once. V gene TRBV28 combines with J gene TRBJ1-2; D might be TRBD1 (5 bases). V was clipped by 4 bases and J by 7 bases, with 22 bases between them. The CDR3 contains 16 residues. Germline V gene lookup returns CDR1 MDHEN and CDR2 SYDVKM. CDR3 DNA sequence: TGTGCCAGCAGTTCCGGGCGGGGGGTCGGGGATGGTGGCTACACCTTC. This translates into CASSSGRGVGDGGYTF.

The CDR3 is CASSPDSTGNTIYF. The DNA for the CDR3 is TGTGCCAGCTCACCAGACAGTACTGGAAACACCATATATTTT. This rearrangement joins TRBV18 to TRBJ1-3, with a weak D call TRBD1 (5 bases). The V end lost 2 bases, the J end lost 2 bases, and 7 bases lay between the germline ends. This CDR3 contains 14 residues. Germline V lookup: CDR1 KGHSH, CDR2 LQKENI. Full variable domain (missing parts from reference TRBV18 and TRBJ1-3): NAGVMQNPRHLVRRRGQEARLRCSPMKGHSHVYWYRQLPEEGLKFMVYLQKENIIDESGMPKERFSAEFPKEGPSILRIQQVVRGDSAAYFCASSPDSTGNTIYFGEGSWLTVV.

The chain combines TRBV7-3 with TRBJ2-3, with TRBD2 identical over 8 bases. The V gene's germline CDR1 is SGHTA and CDR2 FQGTGA. The CDR3 extends over 15 amino acids. The junction had 8 bases not matched to a gene; V was cut back by 5 bases and J by 4 bases. The chain's CDR3 is CASSISGAGSDTQYF. Written as DNA, the CDR3 is TGTGCCAGCAGCATTAGCGGGGCGGGCTCAGATACGCAGTATTTT.